Following are 28 T cell receptor beta chains from one sample sequenced in a study of T-cell memory formation after mild COVID-19 (dated by TCRdb to the early 2020s). To prepare the library, 5' RACE was applied. The sequencer listed for this sample is Illumina NovaSeq 6000. TCRdb reprocessing: public reads trimmed at Q25 with fastp, clones called with MiXCR, in-frame beta chains kept. Rows with one shared CDR3 protein collapse into an entry with the most common genes and DNA. This sample holds some 130,000 distinct CDR3 sequences; 15% to 20% were observed only once. Approximately 15% of the sample is taken by the ten largest. Specimen: PBMCs or a T cell subset sorted from them (not recorded which). All receptors come from an adult woman who had mild COVID-19 (a few samples of this study predate the infection). The sample titles of this study are shuffled in the database, so cell type and time point are left out; the donor was told from shared clones.

The rearrangement joins TRBV27 to TRBJ1-5, with D hard to call. The germline V gene encodes CDR1 MNHEY and CDR2 SMNVEV (reference sequence). The CDR3 loop spans 14 amino acids. Trimming cost V 2 bases and J 6 bases, with 11 bases left between them. This chain's CDR3 is CASSLGPRGQPQHF. The CDR3 coding sequence is TGTGCCAGCAGTTTAGGTCCTAGAGGTCAGCCCCAGCATTTT.

The genes are TRBV5-6 and TRBJ1-5; D is possibly TRBD1 (5 bases). The CDR3 runs to 15 residues. Germline-derived CDR1 and CDR2 are SGHDT and YYEEEE. V dropped 1 base and J dropped 4 bases, with 12 bases sitting between them. The CDR3 region has the DNA TGTGCCAGCAGCTTGACGGGCAGGGCTAATCAGCCCCAGCATTTT. This sequence encodes CASSLTGRANQPQHF.

The J gene is TRBJ2-6, the V gene TRBV20-1, with D unclear. The V and J ends lost 6 bases and 4 bases respectively, with 16 bases between them. The CDR3 spans 15 residues. CDR1 is DFQATT, CDR2 SNEGSKA, per germline (reference sequence). The CDR3 spells CSATGTSLGANVLTF. In DNA form, the CDR3 reads TGCAGTGCGACCGGAACCAGTCTGGGGGCCAACGTCCTGACTTTC.

The chain uses TRBV5-1 and TRBJ2-2; D not certain. The CDR3 extends over 15 amino acids. V gave up 0 bases and J gave up 5 bases, with 11 bases separating them. Germline CDR1 reads SGHRS; CDR2 reads YFSETQ. CDR3: CASSLEAARTGELFF. In DNA form, the CDR3 reads TGCGCCAGCAGCTTGGAGGCAGCCAGGACCGGGGAGCTGTTTTTT.

The genes are TRBV6-4 and TRBJ2-1; D might be TRBD1 (6 bases). Trimming removed 6 bases from V and 4 bases from J, with 13 bases in between. Germline values: CDR1 MRHNA, CDR2 SNTAGT. This CDR3 spans 14 amino acids. This chain's CDR3 is CASRHRDIYNEQFF. The CDR3 DNA sequence: TGTGCCAGCAGACACCGGGACATTTACAATGAGCAGTTCTTC.

The rearrangement links TRBV7-2 to TRBJ2-7, with D tentatively TRBD1 (8 bases). The CDR3 extends over 15 amino acids. The germline gives CDR1 SGHTA, CDR2 FQGNSA. V lost 3 bases to trimming and J lost 3 bases, with 15 bases between them. The CDR3 sequence is CASSFETGGVYEQYF. CDR3 nucleotides: TGTGCCAGCAGCTTTGAAACAGGGGGGGTCTACGAGCAGTACTTC.

The chain joins TRBV11-2 to TRBJ2-7; D not certain. Trimming removed 3 bases at V and 0 bases at J, with 12 bases between. CDR3 length equals 15 residues. Germline CDR1 SGHAT, CDR2 FQNNGV. The CDR3 is CASSLVVAGSYEQYF. CDR3 DNA sequence: TGTGCCAGCAGCTTGGTCGTTGCCGGCTCCTACGAGCAGTACTTC. Drawing the rest from reference TRBV11-2 and TRBJ2-7, the complete variable domain is EAGVAQSPRYKIIEKRQSVAFWCNPISGHATLYWYQQILGQGPKLLIQFQNNGVVDDSQLPKDRFSAERLKGVDSTLKIQPAKLEDSAVYLCASSLVVAGSYEQYFGPGTRLTVT.

The V call is TRBV24-1, the J call TRBJ1-2, with D perhaps matching TRBD1 (6 bases). V was clipped by 7 bases and J by 2 bases, with 10 bases between them. Germline CDR1 and CDR2: KGHDR and SFDVKD. The CDR3 spans 13 residues. CDR3: CATRKGGNYGYTF. CDR3 bases: TGTGCCACCAGGAAGGGGGGGAACTATGGCTACACCTTC.

This rearrangement joins TRBV27 to TRBJ2-1; 10 bases are a match to TRBD2. The V and J ends lost 7 bases and 9 bases, in that order; junction bases with no gene match: 9. The germline CDR1 and CDR2 sequences are MNHEY and SMNVEV (reference sequence). This CDR3 spans 14 amino acids. The CDR3 reads CASMSGRDAFEQFF. DNA of the CDR3: TGTGCCAGCATGAGCGGGAGGGACGCTTTTGAGCAGTTCTTC.

The rearrangement joins TRBV4-2 to TRBJ2-7; 7 nucleotides agree with TRBD2. Germline V CDR1 and CDR2: LGHNA, YNFKEQ. The CDR3 spans 14 residues. V lost 0 bases and J lost 2; bases outside the gene matches: 1. The CDR3 loop is CASSQERETYEQYF. The CDR3 region has the DNA TGTGCCAGCAGCCAAGAGCGGGAGACCTACGAGCAGTACTTC.

This clonotype was seen a handful of times. The chain carries TRBV12-3 or TRBV12-4 and TRBJ1-1; no firm D call. V was clipped by 2 bases and J by 10 bases, with 20 bases between them. The CDR3 totals 15 residues. CDR3 in amino acids: CASSLRQWLTLGAFF. The DNA of the CDR3 is TGTGCCAGCAGTTTACGGCAGTGGCTAACTCTCGGAGCTTTCTTT.

This clonotype was recorded a few times. The rearrangement uses TRBV5-5 and TRBJ1-2; D not resolved. This CDR3 contains 14 residues. Germline CDR1 reads SGHKS; CDR2 reads YYEKEE (reference sequence). V was cut by 1 base and J by 2 bases, with 9 bases left in between. The chain's CDR3 is CASSLSPDNYGYTF. The DNA of the CDR3 is TGTGCCAGCAGCTTGTCTCCGGACAACTATGGCTACACCTTC.

This clonotype occurred a few times. The J gene is TRBJ1-5, the V gene TRBV4-1; D is unclear. Trimming took 6 bases from V and 2 from J, leaving 17 bases between them. The CDR3 consists of 16 residues. Germline CDR1 and CDR2: MGHRA and YSYEKL. CDR3 in DNA: TGCGCCAGCAGTACCGCATACCCGGAGGGCAATCAGCCCCAGCATTTT. Its translation is CASSTAYPEGNQPQHF.

This clonotype appeared many times. The gene calls are TRBV9 and TRBJ2-7; maybe TRBD2 (5 bases). CDR1 is SGDLS, CDR2 YYNGEE, per germline. The germline V and J ends were trimmed by 0 bases and 4 bases, with 8 bases remaining between them. CDR3 size: 13 residues. DNA of the CDR3: TGTGCCAGCAGCGTAGATCCGGGGTACGAGCAGTACTTC. This sequence encodes CASSVDPGYEQYF.

This clonotype has a handful of counts. V and J are TRBV27 and TRBJ2-1; TRBD1 matches at 9 bases. The ends lost 6 bases at V and 7 bases at J; junction bases unmatched: 7. Germline V lookup: CDR1 MNHEY, CDR2 SMNVEV (reference sequence). This CDR3 is built from 14 residues. CDR3 in amino acids: CASSLRQGGNEQFF. CDR3 nucleotide sequence: TGTGCCAGCAGCCTAAGACAGGGGGGAAATGAGCAGTTCTTC.

This clonotype was detected a few times. J is TRBJ2-1 and V is TRBV12-3 or TRBV12-4; 7 nucleotides line up with TRBD2. V shed 1 base, J shed 3 bases, and the junction held 12 bases outside the gene matches. CDR3 length: 18 residues. In nucleotides, the CDR3 is TGTGCCAGCAGTTTAGGGGTTATAGGCGGGAGTCACTACAATGAGCAGTTCTTC. Amino acids: CASSLGVIGGSHYNEQFF.

This chain links TRBV6-2 or TRBV6-3 with TRBJ2-3, with 10 bases lining up with TRBD1. The CDR3 loop spans 18 amino acids. V dropped 7 bases and J dropped 3; count of bases not matched to a gene: 16. Germline V gives CDR1 MNHEY, CDR2 SVGEGT. The CDR3: CASTLGGDRGPRTDTQYF. The CDR3 region has the DNA TGTGCCAGCACCTTAGGGGGGGACAGGGGACCTCGGACAGATACGCAGTATTTT.

This clonotype was counted a few times. CDR3 loop: CASSVVGSNTGELFF. The CDR3, as DNA: TGTGCCAGCAGCGTGGTGGGGTCGAACACCGGGGAGCTGTTTTTT. V usage is TRBV9 and J usage is TRBJ2-2; D is unresolved. The CDR3 length is 15 residues. Germline V gene data show CDR1 as SGDLS and CDR2 as YYNGEE. Trimming removed 2 bases from V and 0 bases from J, with 8 bases in between.

This clonotype was recorded only once. This chain joins TRBV4-1 and TRBJ2-7; the D gene could be TRBD1 or TRBD2 (5 bases each). Germline CDR1 is MGHRA and CDR2 is YSYEKL. Trimming took 0 bases from V and 6 from J, leaving 12 bases between them. The CDR3 loop spans 14 amino acids. CDR3 sequence reads: CASSQEATTGEQYF. The DNA of the CDR3 is TGCGCCAGCAGCCAAGAAGCGACTACAGGCGAGCAGTACTTC.

The table lists this clonotype with a few counts. The chain employs TRBV5-1 and TRBJ1-2; D perhaps matches TRBD1 (6 bases). Germline CDR1 SGHRS, CDR2 YFSETQ. Deletions cut 5 bases from V and 4 bases from J, with 18 bases between. The CDR3 contains 15 residues. The CDR3 DNA is TGCGCCAGCAGGCCGTCTCCGGGACAATTCTATGGCTACACCTTC. Amino acids: CASRPSPGQFYGYTF.

This chain uses TRBV12-3 or TRBV12-4 with TRBJ2-1; 10 bases line up with TRBD2. The V and J ends lost 7 bases and 10 bases, in that order; junction bases with no gene match: 10. The CDR3 has 14 residues. The CDR3 nucleotides are TGTGCCAGCACAAGCGGGAGGGCCTACGACGAGCAGTTCTTC. Translating it yields CASTSGRAYDEQFF.

This clonotype has only a few counts. V gene TRBV27 combines with J gene TRBJ2-7; possible D gene TRBD2, 6 bases. The CDR3 length is 15 residues. Trimming shortened V by 5 bases and J by 5 bases, and 19 bases separated the two germline ends. Germline CDR1 and CDR2: MNHEY and SMNVEV (reference sequence). Here the CDR3 reads CASSRYEEGGDEQYF. The CDR3 DNA reads as TGTGCCAGCAGTCGTTATGAGGAGGGCGGCGACGAGCAGTACTTC.

This clonotype showed up just a few times. The chain couples TRBV29-1 to TRBJ1-1; D not resolved. The V gene lost 6 bases and the J gene lost 6 bases, with 11 bases spanning the gap. The CDR3 is made up of 11 amino acids. Germline V gene lookup returns CDR1 SQVTM and CDR2 ANQGSEA. The CDR3 DNA follows: TGCAGCGTGTCCGTGGGTCCTGAAGCTTTCTTT. As protein: CSVSVGPEAFF.

J is TRBJ2-5 and V is TRBV6-5, with 7 nucleotides matching TRBD2. The CDR3 contains 14 residues. Germline V gene lookup returns CDR1 MNHEY and CDR2 SVGAGI. Trimming removed 7 bases from V and 5 bases from J; junction bases left unmatched: 10. CDR3 in amino acids: CASTPPGREETQYF. The CDR3 DNA is TGTGCCAGCACCCCCCCGGGGAGGGAGGAGACCCAGTACTTC.

The chain carries TRBV9 and TRBJ2-3; D is undetermined. CDR1 and CDR2 (germline): SGDLS, YYNGEE. Trimming shortened V by 4 bases and J by 3 bases, and 15 bases separated the two germline ends. The CDR3 consists of 15 residues. The CDR3 reads CASSPTPGRTDTQYF. The CDR3 DNA reads as TGTGCCAGCAGCCCCACCCCGGGCCGTACAGATACGCAGTATTTT.

The CDR3 nucleotides are TGTGCCAGCAGGCCCCGGGTAGCGGGAGGACCCTACAATGAGCAGTTCTTC. This encodes CASRPRVAGGPYNEQFF. This chain links TRBV25-1 with TRBJ2-1; 10 nucleotides agree with TRBD2. The V and J ends lost 6 bases and 2 bases, in that order; junction bases with no gene match: 10. Germline-derived CDR1 and CDR2 are MGHDK and SYGVNS. This CDR3 spans 17 amino acids.

A few counts support this clonotype. The chain joins TRBV12-3 or TRBV12-4 to TRBJ2-1; D call uncertain. The CDR3 has 12 residues. The germline V and J ends were trimmed by 7 bases and 8 bases, with 12 bases remaining between them. DNA of the CDR3: TGTGCCAGCACCGGGTCTCTTGATGAGCAGTTCTTC. Protein product: CASTGSLDEQFF.

The J gene is TRBJ2-7, the V gene TRBV29-1, with D tentatively TRBD2 (7 bases). V lost 2 bases to trimming and J lost 0 bases, with 14 bases between them. The germline V gene has CDR1 SQVTM and CDR2 ANQGSEA. This CDR3 has 15 residues. The CDR3 DNA reads TGCAGCGTTGAATTGGGGGGGACACCCTCCTACGAGCAGTACTTC. It yields the protein CSVELGGTPSYEQYF.